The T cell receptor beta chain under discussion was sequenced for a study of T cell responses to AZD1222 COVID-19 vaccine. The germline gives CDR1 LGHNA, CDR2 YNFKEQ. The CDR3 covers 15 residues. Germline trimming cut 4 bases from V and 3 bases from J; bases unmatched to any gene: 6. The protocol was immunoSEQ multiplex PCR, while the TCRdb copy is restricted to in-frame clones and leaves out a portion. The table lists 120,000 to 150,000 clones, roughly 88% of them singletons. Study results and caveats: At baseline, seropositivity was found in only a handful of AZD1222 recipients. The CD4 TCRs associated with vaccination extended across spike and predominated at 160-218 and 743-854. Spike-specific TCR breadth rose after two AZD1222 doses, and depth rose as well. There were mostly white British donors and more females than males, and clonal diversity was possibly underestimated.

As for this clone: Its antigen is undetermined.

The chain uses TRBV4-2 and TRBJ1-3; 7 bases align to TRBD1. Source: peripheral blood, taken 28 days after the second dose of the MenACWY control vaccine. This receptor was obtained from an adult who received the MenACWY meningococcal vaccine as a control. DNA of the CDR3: TGTGCCAGCAGCCCCCAGGGGGGGTATGGAAACACCATATATTTT. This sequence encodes CASSPQGGYGNTIYF.